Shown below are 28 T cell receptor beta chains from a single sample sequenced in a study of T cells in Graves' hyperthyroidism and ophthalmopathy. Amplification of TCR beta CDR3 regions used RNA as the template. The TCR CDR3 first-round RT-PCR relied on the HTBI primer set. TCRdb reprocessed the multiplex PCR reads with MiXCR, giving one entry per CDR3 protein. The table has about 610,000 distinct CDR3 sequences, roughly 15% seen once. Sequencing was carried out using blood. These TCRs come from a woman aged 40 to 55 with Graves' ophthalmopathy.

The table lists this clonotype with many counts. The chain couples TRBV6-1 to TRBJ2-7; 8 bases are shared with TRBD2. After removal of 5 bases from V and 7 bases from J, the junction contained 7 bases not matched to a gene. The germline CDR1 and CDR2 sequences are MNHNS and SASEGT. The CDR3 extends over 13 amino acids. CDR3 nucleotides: TGTGCCAGCAGTCCCGGGACTAGAAGGGAGCAGTACTTC. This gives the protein CASSPGTRREQYF.

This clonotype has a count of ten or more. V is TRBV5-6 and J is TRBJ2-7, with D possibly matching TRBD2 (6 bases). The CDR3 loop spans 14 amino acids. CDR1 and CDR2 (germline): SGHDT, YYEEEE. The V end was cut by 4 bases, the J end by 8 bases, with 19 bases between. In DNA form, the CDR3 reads TGTGCCAGCAGCGCGACCCGGGACTCGGAGAAGCAGTACTTC. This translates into CASSATRDSEKQYF.

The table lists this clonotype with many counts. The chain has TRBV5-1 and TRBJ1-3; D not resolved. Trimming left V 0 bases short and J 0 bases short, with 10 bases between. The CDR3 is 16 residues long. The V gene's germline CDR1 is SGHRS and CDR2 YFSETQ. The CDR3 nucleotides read TGCGCCAGCAGCTTGGATGGGGTGGTCTCTGGAAACACCATATATTTT. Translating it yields CASSLDGVVSGNTIYF.

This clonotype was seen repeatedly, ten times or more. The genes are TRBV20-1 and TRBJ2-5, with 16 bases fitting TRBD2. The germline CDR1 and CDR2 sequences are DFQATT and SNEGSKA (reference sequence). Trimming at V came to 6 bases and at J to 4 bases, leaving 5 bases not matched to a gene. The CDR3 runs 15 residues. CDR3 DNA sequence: TGCAGTGCCATCGGGACTAGCGGGAGGGGAGAGACCCAGTACTTC. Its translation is CSAIGTSGRGETQYF.

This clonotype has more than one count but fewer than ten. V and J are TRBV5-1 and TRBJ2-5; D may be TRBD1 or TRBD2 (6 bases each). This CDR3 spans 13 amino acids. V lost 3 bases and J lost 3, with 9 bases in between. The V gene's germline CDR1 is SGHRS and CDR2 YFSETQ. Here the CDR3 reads CASSSGAKETQYF. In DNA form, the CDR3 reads TGCGCCAGCAGCTCGGGGGCCAAAGAGACCCAGTACTTC.

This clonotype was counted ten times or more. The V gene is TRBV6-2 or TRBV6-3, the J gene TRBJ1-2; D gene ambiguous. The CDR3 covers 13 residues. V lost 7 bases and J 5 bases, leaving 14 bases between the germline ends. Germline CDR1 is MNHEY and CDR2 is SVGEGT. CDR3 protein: CASNPSGSYGYTF. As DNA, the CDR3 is TGTGCCAGCAACCCGTCAGGCTCGTATGGCTACACCTTC.

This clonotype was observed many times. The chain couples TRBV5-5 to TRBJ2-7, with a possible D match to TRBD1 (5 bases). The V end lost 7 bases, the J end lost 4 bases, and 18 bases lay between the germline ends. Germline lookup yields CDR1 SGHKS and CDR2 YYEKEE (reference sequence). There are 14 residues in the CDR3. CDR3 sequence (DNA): TGTGCCAGCTTGGCGCTTGGGGCTACTTACGAGCAGTACTTC. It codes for CASLALGATYEQYF.

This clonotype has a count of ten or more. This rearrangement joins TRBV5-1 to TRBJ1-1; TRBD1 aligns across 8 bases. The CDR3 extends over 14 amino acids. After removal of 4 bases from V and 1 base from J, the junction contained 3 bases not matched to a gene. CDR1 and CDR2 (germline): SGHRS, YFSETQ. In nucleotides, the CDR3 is TGCGCCAGCAGCAGGACAGGGCCGAACACTGAAGCTTTCTTT. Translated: CASSRTGPNTEAFF.

The CDR3 loop reads CASSLVFGINQPQHF. In DNA, the CDR3 is TGTGCCAGCAGCTTAGTGTTCGGTATCAATCAGCCCCAGCATTTT. The rearrangement links TRBV7-2 to TRBJ1-5, with unresolved D. Germline V gene sequence: CDR1 SGHTA, CDR2 FQGNSA. V was clipped by 1 base and J by 3 bases, with 10 bases between them. This CDR3 is built from 15 residues.

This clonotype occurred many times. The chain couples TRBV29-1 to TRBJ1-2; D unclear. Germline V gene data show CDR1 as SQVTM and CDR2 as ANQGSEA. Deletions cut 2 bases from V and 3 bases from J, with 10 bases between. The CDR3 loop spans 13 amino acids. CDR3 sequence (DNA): TGCAGCGTTGAAAGTTCACAGCACTATGGCTACACCTTC. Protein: CSVESSQHYGYTF.

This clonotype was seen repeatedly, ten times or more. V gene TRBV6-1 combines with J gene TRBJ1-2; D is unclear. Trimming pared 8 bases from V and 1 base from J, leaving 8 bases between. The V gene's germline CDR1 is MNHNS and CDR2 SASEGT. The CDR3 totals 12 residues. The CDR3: CASSGDNYGYTF. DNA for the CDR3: TGTGCCAGCTCCGGAGATAACTATGGCTACACCTTC.

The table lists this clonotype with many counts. The DNA for the CDR3 is TGTGCCAGCAGTTCACGTAGGGACCCCAGGGGCTACACCTTC. Its protein product is CASSSRRDPRGYTF. The chain couples TRBV27 to TRBJ1-2, with a tentative D call TRBD1 (5 bases). Trimming cost V 4 bases and J 8 bases, with 17 bases left between them. The V gene's germline CDR1 is MNHEY and CDR2 SMNVEV (reference sequence). This CDR3 comprises 14 residues.

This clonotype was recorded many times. This CDR3 is CSARGHSMNTGELFF. CDR3 DNA: TGCAGTGCTAGAGGGCACTCGATGAACACCGGGGAGCTGTTTTTT. This chain joins TRBV20-1 and TRBJ2-2, with D uncertain. With 1 base removed from V and 1 base from J, the gap between germline ends came to 10 bases. CDR1 is DFQATT and CDR2 is SNEGSKA in the germline V gene (reference sequence). This CDR3 contains 15 residues.

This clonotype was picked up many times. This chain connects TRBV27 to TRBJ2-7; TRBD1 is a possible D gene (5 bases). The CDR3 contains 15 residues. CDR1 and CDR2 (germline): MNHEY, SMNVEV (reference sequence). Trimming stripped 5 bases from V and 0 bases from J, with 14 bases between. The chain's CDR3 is CASSVTGSLSYEQYF. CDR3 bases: TGTGCCAGCAGTGTTACAGGTTCTCTCTCCTACGAGCAGTACTTC.

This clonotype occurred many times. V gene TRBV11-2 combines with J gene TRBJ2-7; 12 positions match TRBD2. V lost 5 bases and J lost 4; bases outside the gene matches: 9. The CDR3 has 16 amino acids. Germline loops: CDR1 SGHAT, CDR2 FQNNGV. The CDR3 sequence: CASSLTLAGGGYEQYF. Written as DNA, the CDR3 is TGTGCCAGCAGCCTCACACTAGCGGGGGGCGGGTACGAGCAGTACTTC.

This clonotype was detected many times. This CDR3 reads CASSLGGGRGPGELFF. DNA of the CDR3: TGTGCCAGCAGCTTAGGAGGCGGGAGAGGGCCCGGGGAGCTGTTTTTT. The chain couples TRBV7-8 to TRBJ2-2, with 7 bases matching TRBD2. This CDR3 comprises 16 residues. The V segment lost 1 base and the J segment 6 bases; nucleotides outside the gene matches: 8. The germline V gene encodes CDR1 SGHVS and CDR2 FQNEAQ.

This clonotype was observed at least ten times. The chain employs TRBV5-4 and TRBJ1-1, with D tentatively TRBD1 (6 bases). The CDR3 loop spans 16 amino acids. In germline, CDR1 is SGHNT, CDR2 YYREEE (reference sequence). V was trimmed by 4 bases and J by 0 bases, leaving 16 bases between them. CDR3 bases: TGTGCCAGCAGCGCACTACAGGGCTCCATGAACACTGAAGCTTTCTTT. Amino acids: CASSALQGSMNTEAFF.

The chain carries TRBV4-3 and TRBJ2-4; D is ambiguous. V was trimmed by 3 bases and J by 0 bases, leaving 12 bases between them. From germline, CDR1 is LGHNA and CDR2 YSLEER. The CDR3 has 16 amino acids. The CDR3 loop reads CASSHSRGLAKNIQYF. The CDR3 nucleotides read TGCGCCAGCAGCCACAGTCGCGGTTTAGCCAAAAACATTCAGTACTTC.

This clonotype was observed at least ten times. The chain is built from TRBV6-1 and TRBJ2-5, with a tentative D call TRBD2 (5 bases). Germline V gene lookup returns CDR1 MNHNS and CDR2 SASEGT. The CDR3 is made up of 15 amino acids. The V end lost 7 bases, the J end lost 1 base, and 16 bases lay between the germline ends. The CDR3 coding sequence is TGTGCCAGCAACCACGGAGGCTTCCGCCAAGAGACCCAGTACTTC. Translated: CASNHGGFRQETQYF.

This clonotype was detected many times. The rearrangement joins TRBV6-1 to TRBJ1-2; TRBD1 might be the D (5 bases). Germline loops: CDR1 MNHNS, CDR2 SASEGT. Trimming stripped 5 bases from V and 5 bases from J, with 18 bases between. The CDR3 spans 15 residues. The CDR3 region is CASSPRALGAYGYTF. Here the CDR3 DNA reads TGTGCCAGCAGTCCCCGGGCCTTAGGGGCTTATGGCTACACCTTC.

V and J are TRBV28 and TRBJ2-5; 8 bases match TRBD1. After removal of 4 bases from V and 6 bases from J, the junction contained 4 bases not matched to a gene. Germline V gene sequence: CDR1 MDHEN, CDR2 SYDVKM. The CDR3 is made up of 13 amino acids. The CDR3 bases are TGTGCCAGCAGTTACGGACAGGGCCAGACCCAGTACTTC. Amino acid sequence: CASSYGQGQTQYF. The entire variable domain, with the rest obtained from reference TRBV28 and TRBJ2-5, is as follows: DVKVTQSSRYLVKRTGEKVFLECVQDMDHENMFWYRQDPGLGLRLIYFSYDVKMKEKGDIPEGYSVSREKKERFSLILESASTNQTSMYLCASSYGQGQTQYFGPGTRLLVL.

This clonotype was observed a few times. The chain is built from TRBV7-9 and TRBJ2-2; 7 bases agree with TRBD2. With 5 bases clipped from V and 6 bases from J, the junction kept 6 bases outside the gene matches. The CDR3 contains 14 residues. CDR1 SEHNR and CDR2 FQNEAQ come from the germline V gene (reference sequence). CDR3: CASSPSTSPGELFF. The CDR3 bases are TGTGCCAGCAGCCCATCGACTAGCCCCGGGGAGCTGTTTTTT.

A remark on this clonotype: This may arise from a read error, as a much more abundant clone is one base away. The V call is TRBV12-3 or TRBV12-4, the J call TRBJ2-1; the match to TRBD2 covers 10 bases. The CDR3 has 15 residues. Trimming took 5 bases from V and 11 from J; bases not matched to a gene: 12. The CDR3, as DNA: TGTGCCAGCAGTCTTCTAGCGGGAGTGTCGAATAAGCAGTTCTTC. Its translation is CASSLLAGVSNKQFF.

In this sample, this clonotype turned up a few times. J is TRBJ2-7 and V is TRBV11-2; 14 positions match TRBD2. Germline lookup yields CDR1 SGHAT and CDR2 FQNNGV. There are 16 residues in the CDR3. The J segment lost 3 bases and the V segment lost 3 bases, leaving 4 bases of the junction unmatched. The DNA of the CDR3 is TGTGCCAGCAGCTTGGGGACTAGCGGGAGCAACTACGAGCAGTACTTC. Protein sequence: CASSLGTSGSNYEQYF.

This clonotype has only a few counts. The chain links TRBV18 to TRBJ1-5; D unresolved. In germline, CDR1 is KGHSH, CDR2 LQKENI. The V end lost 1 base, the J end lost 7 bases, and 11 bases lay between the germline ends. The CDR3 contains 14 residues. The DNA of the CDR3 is TGTGCCAGCTCACCACTCCAGGATCTCCAGCCCCAGCATTTT. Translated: CASSPLQDLQPQHF.

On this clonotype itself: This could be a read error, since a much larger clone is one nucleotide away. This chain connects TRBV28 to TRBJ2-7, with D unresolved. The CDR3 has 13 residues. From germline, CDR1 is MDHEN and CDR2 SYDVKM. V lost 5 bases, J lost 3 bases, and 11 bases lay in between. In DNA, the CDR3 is TGTGCCAGCAGTATCCCCCAGGACTACGAGCAGTACTTC. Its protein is CASSIPQDYEQYF.

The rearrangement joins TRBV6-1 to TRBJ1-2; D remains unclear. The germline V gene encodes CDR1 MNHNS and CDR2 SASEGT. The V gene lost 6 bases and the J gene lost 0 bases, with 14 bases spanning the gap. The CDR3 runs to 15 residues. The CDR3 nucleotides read TGTGCCAGCAGCTTGGCTAGGGAGGCTAACTATGGCTACACCTTC. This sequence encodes CASSLAREANYGYTF.

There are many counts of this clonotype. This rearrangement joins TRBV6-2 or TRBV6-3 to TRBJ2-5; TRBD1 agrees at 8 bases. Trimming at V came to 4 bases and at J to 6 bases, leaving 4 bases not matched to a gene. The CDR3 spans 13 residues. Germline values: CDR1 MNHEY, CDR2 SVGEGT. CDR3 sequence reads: CASSSSGGQTQYF. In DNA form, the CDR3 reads TGTGCCAGCAGTTCCTCAGGGGGCCAGACCCAGTACTTC.